This TCR beta chain was sequenced for a study of control samples from healthy donors and cancer patients. Here immunoSEQ multiplex PCR was the method, and the copy in TCRdb shows in-frame clones only, minus some. The data contain some 89,000 clones, about 89% of them singletons. The CDR3 contains 15 residues. From germline, CDR1 is LGHDT and CDR2 YNNKEL (reference sequence). V lost 1 base and J lost 7; bases outside the gene matches: 3. The rearrangement links TRBV3-1 (or the pseudogene TRBV3-2) to TRBJ1-6; the match to TRBD1 covers 8 bases. The sequencing sample was made of blood. The clonotype comes from a man aged 30 to 39 in good health. In nucleotides, the CDR3 is TGTGCCAGCAGCCAAGGGGACAGGCAAAATTCACCCCTCCACTTT. Its translation: CASSQGDRQNSPLHF.